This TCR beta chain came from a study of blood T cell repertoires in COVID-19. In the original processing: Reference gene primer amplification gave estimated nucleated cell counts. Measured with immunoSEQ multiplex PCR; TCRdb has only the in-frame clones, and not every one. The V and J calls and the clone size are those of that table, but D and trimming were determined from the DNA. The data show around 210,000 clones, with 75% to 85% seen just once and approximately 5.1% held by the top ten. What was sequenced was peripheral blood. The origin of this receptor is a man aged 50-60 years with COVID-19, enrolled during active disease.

CDR3 DNA sequence: TGTGCCAGCAGCGTAGGGGCAGACACCTCCTACGAGCAGTACTTC. Its translation: CASSVGADTSYEQYF. The V call is TRBV9, the J call TRBJ2-7; D not certain. CDR3 length: 15 residues. V lost 0 bases and J lost 0, with 10 bases in between. Germline V gives CDR1 SGDLS, CDR2 YYNGEE. The variable domain in full, with the rest retrieved from reference TRBV9 and TRBJ2-7, is DSGVTQTPKHLITATGQRVTLRCSPRSGDLSVYWYQQSLDQGLQFLIQYYNGEERAKGNILERFSAQQFPDLHSELNLSSLELGDSALYFCASSVGADTSYEQYFGPGTRLTVT.